Listed below are T cell receptor beta chains from one sample, sequenced in a study of T cell repertoires in ileal Crohn's disease. Assay used: immunoSEQ multiplex PCR; TCRdb lists only in-frame clones, some missing. This table has approximately 6,600 clones, about 83% appearing once. The material sequenced was ileal tissue. The receptor set was obtained from an adult with Crohn's disease. Both conserved end residues are part of each CDR3.

v_call,cdr3_aa
TRBV20-1,CSASRAYEQYF
TRBV4-2,CASSLTGDQPQHF
TRBV11-3,CASSLGGDKSNYGYTF
TRBV29-1,CSAWTGGIGGYTF
TRBV19,CASSMRGLNTEAFF
TRBV6-9,CASSYHGEQPQHF
TRBV5-1,CASSSGQVYEQYF
TRBV5-6,CASSLHTGYTF
TRBV13,CASSFEGSKYTQYF
TRBV5-4,CASTQGSSGEQYF
TRBV7-2,CASSPLPGRNTNSPLHF
TRBV4-1,CASSQELGGTQYF
TRBV7-9,CASSWENLAQHF
TRBV5-1,CASSKGTEIEAFF
TRBV14,CASSSFRVNSYNEQFF
TRBV11-2,CASSPDWGGSQPQHF
TRBV11-3,CASSGRGGSTDTQYF
TRBV5-1,CASSPMNVETQYF
TRBV5-8,CASSLPGGDQPQHF
TRBV11-3,CASSLNPVSEQYF
TRBV6-1,CASIMRANEKLFF
TRBV2,CASAPRYNEQFF
TRBV5-8,CASSRGLAGDDEQFF
TRBV7-5,CVRSRREIRGNQPQHF
TRBV28,CASSLQGGSPLHF
TRBV10-2,CASSETPRHEQYF
TRBV9,CASSVSSGSSYEQYF
TRBV11-2,CASTEQGFGEQYF
TRBV5-1,CASSLGRGTDTQYF
TRBV27,CASHTGASGGDRNEQFF
TRBV4-1,CASSQFPTANTGELFF
TRBV13,CASSPGGAGTPYEQYF
TRBV5-1,CASSLGSAHNEQFF
TRBV6-6,CATTREGAIYEQYF
TRBV7-2,CASSLGQPNTGELFF
TRBV15,CATSRDIGLGDGYTF
TRBV14,CASSQDPNTGELFF
TRBV29-1,CSVAGGESTDTQYF
TRBV18,CASSPLGISSGDRGYGYTF
TRBV11-3,CASSLIFRRTVGSYEQYF
TRBV30,CAWSVPKKNTGELFF
TRBV10-2,CASSESTRGEGRVGFF
TRBV5-8,CASNSLLVVGYGNEQFF
TRBV2,CASSRDSLYGYTF
TRBV6-1,CASSGTGYNSPLHF
TRBV5-1,CASSLGAGDAYGYTF
TRBV4-1,CASSQDEQGWNPYEQYF
TRBV11-2,CASSLPSGGNNEQFF
TRBV11-3,CASSLRTSGGETQYF
TRBV10-2,CASSGDNKAFF
TRBV5-8,CASSWGTGGKYGYTF
TRBV30,CAWTSGLAPYEQYF
TRBV7-9,CASSFGSNQPQHF
TRBV10-1,CASSEFVGGLNTGELFF